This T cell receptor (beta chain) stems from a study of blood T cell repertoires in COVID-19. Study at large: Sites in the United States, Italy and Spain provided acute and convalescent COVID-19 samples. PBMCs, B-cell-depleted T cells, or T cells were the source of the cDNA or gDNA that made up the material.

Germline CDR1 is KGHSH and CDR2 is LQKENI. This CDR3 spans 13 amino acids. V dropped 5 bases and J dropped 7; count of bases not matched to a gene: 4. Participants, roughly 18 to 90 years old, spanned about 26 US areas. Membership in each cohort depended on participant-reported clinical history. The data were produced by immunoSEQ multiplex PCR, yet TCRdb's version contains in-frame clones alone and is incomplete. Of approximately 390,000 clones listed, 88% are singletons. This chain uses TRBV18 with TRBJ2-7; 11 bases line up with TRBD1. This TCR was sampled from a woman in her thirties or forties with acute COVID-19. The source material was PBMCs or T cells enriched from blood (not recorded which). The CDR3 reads CASSLDRGLEQYF. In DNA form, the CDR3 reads TGTGCCAGCTCATTGGACAGGGGGCTTGAGCAGTACTTC.